The 16 T cell receptor beta chains given below trace back to one sample, sequenced in a study of cytomegalovirus exposure and HLA in healthy donors. It was with 60 Vbeta and 13 Jbeta primers that the PCR ran. Data came from immunoSEQ multiplex PCR; TCRdb stores just in-frame clones and leaves some out. Its table lists about 35,000 clones. Sequencing input: PBMCs. These receptors all come from a woman aged 40 to 50 in good health and CMV-seropositive.

Details on this clone: At the DNA level, this CDR3 is encoded by other sequences in the same sample as well. The rearrangement uses TRBV7-9 and TRBJ2-2; D remains unclear. The ends were cut back, 1 base at V and 5 bases at J, with 5 bases in the middle. The CDR3 covers 13 residues. Germline lookup yields CDR1 SEHNR and CDR2 FQNEAQ (reference sequence). The CDR3 region is CASSLGQTGELFF. The CDR3 DNA is TGTGCCAGCAGCTTAGGTCAAACCGGGGAGCTGTTTTTT.

The CDR3 sequence is CASSSQALSTDTQYF. The CDR3 DNA reads TGTGCCAGCAGCTCACAGGCTCTTAGCACAGATACGCAGTATTTT. The chain recombines TRBV5-4 with TRBJ2-3; possibly TRBD1 for D (5 bases). The CDR3 is made up of 15 amino acids. Looked up from germline, CDR1 is SGHNT and CDR2 is YYREEE (reference sequence). Trimming cost V 3 bases and J 0 bases, with 11 bases left between them.

The genes are TRBV18 and TRBJ1-1, with a weak D call TRBD1 (6 bases). Trimming shortened V by 3 bases and J by 3 bases, and 20 bases separated the two germline ends. Germline V gives CDR1 KGHSH, CDR2 LQKENI. The CDR3 length is 17 residues. CDR3 nucleotides: TGTGCCAGCTCACCGGTTCCAGGGGCCCCCGGGGACACTGAAGCTTTCTTT. Its protein product is CASSPVPGAPGDTEAFF.

The chain links TRBV30 to TRBJ2-7; D not certain. With 5 bases removed from V and 0 bases from J, the gap between germline ends came to 8 bases. Germline CDR1 is GTSNPN and CDR2 is SVGIG (reference sequence). The CDR3 spans 12 residues. This CDR3 reads CAWDSSSYEQYF. DNA of the CDR3: TGTGCCTGGGACTCGAGCTCCTACGAGCAGTACTTC.

The gene calls are TRBV5-4 and TRBJ2-3; 9 bases are shared with TRBD2. This CDR3 has 15 amino acids. V dropped 2 bases and J dropped 1; count of bases not matched to a gene: 2. Germline assignment: CDR1 SGHNT and CDR2 YYREEE (reference sequence). CDR3 bases: TGTGCCAGCAGCTTAGGCGGGAGGGGCACAGATACGCAGTATTTT. It specifies CASSLGGRGTDTQYF.

This chain connects TRBV4-3 to TRBJ2-5; D possibly corresponds to TRBD1 (5 bases). Germline V gives CDR1 LGHNA, CDR2 YSLEER. CDR3 size: 13 residues. V lost 4 bases to trimming and J lost 5 bases, with 11 bases between them. This chain's CDR3 is CASSLLRGETQYF. The CDR3 DNA reads as TGCGCCAGCAGCCTCCTTAGGGGCGAGACCCAGTACTTC.

V gene TRBV9 combines with J gene TRBJ2-5, with 8 bases aligning to TRBD2. The CDR3 covers 15 residues. V was pared by 3 bases and J by 6 bases, with 10 bases of the junction left unmatched. Germline CDR1 and CDR2: SGDLS and YYNGEE. CDR3 bases: TGTGCCAGCAGCGCCGGCCCGGGACTAGAAAAGACCCAGTACTTC. It translates to CASSAGPGLEKTQYF.

This sequence joins TRBV30 and TRBJ2-7; a weak D match, TRBD1 (5 bases). The V end was cut by 2 bases, the J end by 4 bases, with 9 bases between. Germline CDR1 and CDR2: GTSNPN and SVGIG (reference sequence). CDR3 size: 12 residues. CDR3: CAWSRQGYEQYF. The CDR3 bases are TGTGCCTGGAGTCGTCAGGGATACGAGCAGTACTTC.

The rearrangement joins TRBV19 to TRBJ1-4; weak D call: TRBD1 (5 bases). V lost 6 bases and J lost 5, with 13 bases in between. This CDR3 comprises 14 residues. Germline CDR1 and CDR2: LNHDA and SQIVND (reference sequence). CDR3 loop: CASSELAGNEKLFF. Here the CDR3 DNA reads TGTGCCAGTAGCGAGCTCGCAGGGAATGAAAAACTGTTTTTT.

The gene calls are TRBV6-6 and TRBJ1-1; 7 nucleotides match TRBD1. The V and J ends lost 8 bases and 4 bases, in that order; junction bases with no gene match: 10. The length of the CDR3 is 14 residues. The germline gives CDR1 MNHNY, CDR2 SVGAGI (reference sequence). CDR3 DNA: TGTGCCAGCCGCCTGACAGGGTTGGGCACTGAAGCTTTCTTT. Translation: CASRLTGLGTEAFF.

V and J are TRBV7-9 and TRBJ1-5, with 7 positions matching TRBD1. The length of the CDR3 is 14 residues. Per germline, CDR1 SEHNR and CDR2 FQNEAQ (reference sequence). After removal of 3 bases from V and 7 bases from J, the junction contained 6 bases not matched to a gene. The CDR3 sequence: CASSFGTDEQPQHF. DNA for the CDR3: TGTGCCAGCAGCTTTGGGACAGATGAGCAGCCCCAGCATTTT.

This chain links TRBV5-5 with TRBJ2-7, with TRBD1 matching 9 bases. There are 13 residues in the CDR3. The germline V gene encodes CDR1 SGHKS and CDR2 YYEKEE (reference sequence). Trimming cost V 4 bases and J 3 bases; bases outside gene matches: 2. Here the CDR3 DNA reads TGTGCCAGCAGCCGGGACAGGGTCTACGAGCAGTACTTC. Its protein product is CASSRDRVYEQYF.

The chain is built from TRBV4-1 and TRBJ1-4; D uncertain. V was shortened by 2 bases and J by 8 bases, with 15 bases between the two germline ends. Germline-derived CDR1 and CDR2 are MGHRA and YSYEKL. The CDR3 extends over 15 amino acids. The chain's CDR3 is CASSQWTGVGEKLFF. CDR3 sequence (DNA): TGCGCCAGCAGCCAATGGACGGGAGTTGGGGAAAAACTGTTTTTT.

The chain carries TRBV5-1 and TRBJ1-1, with a tentative D call TRBD1 (5 bases). CDR3 length: 14 amino acids. Germline V CDR1 and CDR2: SGHRS, YFSETQ. V was cut by 0 bases and J by 1 base, with 7 bases left in between. CDR3 coding DNA: TGCGCCAGCAGCTTGGCCAGGGCGAACACTGAAGCTTTCTTT. This sequence encodes CASSLARANTEAFF.

The chain has TRBV28 and TRBJ2-5; TRBD1 matches at 7 bases. The germline CDR1 and CDR2 sequences are MDHEN and SYDVKM. The CDR3 runs 15 residues. Trimming at V came to 5 bases and at J to 5 bases, leaving 11 bases not matched to a gene. The CDR3 region is CASSANRGPGETQYF. The CDR3 DNA sequence: TGTGCCAGCAGTGCAAACAGGGGACCGGGGGAGACCCAGTACTTC.

The rearrangement joins TRBV30 to TRBJ2-7; TRBD2 agrees at 7 bases. The CDR3 runs to 14 residues. Trimming took 3 bases from V and 3 from J; bases not matched to a gene: 8. Germline CDR1 and CDR2: GTSNPN and SVGIG (reference sequence). CDR3 protein: CAWSRLAGVYEQYF. The CDR3 DNA reads TGTGCCTGGAGCCGGTTAGCGGGTGTCTACGAGCAGTACTTC.